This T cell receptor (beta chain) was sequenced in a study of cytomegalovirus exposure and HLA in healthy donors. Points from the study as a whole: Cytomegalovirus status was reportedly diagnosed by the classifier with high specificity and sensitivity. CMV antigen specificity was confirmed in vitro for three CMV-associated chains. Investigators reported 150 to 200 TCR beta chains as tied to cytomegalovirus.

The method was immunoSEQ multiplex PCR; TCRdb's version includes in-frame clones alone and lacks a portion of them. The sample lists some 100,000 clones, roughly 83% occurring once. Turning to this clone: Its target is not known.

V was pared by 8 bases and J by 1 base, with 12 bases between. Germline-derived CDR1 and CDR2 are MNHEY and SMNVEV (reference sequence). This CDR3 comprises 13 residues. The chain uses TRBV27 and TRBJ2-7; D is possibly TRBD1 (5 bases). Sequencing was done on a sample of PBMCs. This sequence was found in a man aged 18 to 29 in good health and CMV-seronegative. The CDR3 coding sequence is TGTGCCAGCCTCTCGCAGGGTTCCTACGAGCAGTACTTC. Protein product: CASLSQGSYEQYF.